Below are 26 T cell receptor beta chains sequenced from a single sample in a study of cytomegalovirus exposure and HLA in healthy donors. The PCR used 60 Vbeta and 13 Jbeta primers. Profiled with immunoSEQ multiplex PCR; TCRdb holds only in-frame clones, not every one. The sample consists of some 170,000 clones, roughly 76% of them appearing once. The specimen sequenced was PBMCs. The receptors were sampled from a woman between 18 and 29 years old in good health and CMV-seropositive.

The gene calls are TRBV4-1 and TRBJ2-7; 9 positions agree with TRBD1. This CDR3 region has 16 residues. From germline, CDR1 is MGHRA and CDR2 YSYEKL. The J segment lost 5 bases and the V segment lost 0 bases, leaving 8 bases of the junction unmatched. CDR3 sequence (DNA): TGCGCCAGCAGCCAAGATCCGGGACAGGGATGGAACGAGCAGTACTTC. As protein: CASSQDPGQGWNEQYF.

The rearrangement uses TRBV12-5 and TRBJ2-1; TRBD1 agrees at 7 bases. The trim removed 5 bases at V and 10 bases at J, leaving 8 bases unmatched. CDR1 and CDR2 from the germline V gene are LGHNT and FRNRAP. The length of the CDR3 is 13 residues. The CDR3 nucleotides read TGTGCTAGTGGTGACGGGACAGAGGCGGAGCAGTTCTTC. It yields the protein CASGDGTEAEQFF.

V usage is TRBV6-5 and J usage is TRBJ2-7; D is uncertain. CDR1 is MNHEY and CDR2 is SVGAGI in the germline V gene. Trimming cost V 0 bases and J 0 bases, with 12 bases left between them. This CDR3 is 16 amino acids long. Here the CDR3 reads CASSYSAADSSYEQYF. The CDR3 DNA is TGTGCCAGCAGTTACTCGGCGGCGGATAGCTCCTACGAGCAGTACTTC.

The chain is built from TRBV6-1 and TRBJ2-3, with a tentative D call TRBD2 (5 bases). V was cut by 4 bases and J by 3 bases, with 5 bases left in between. The CDR3 runs 12 residues. Germline loops: CDR1 MNHNS, CDR2 SASEGT. The CDR3 DNA sequence: TGTGCCAGCAGTGGACTAACAGATACGCAGTATTTT. Translation: CASSGLTDTQYF.

The rearrangement joins TRBV29-1 to TRBJ1-1; 12 bases line up with TRBD1. The V gene's germline CDR1 is SQVTM and CDR2 ANQGSEA. CDR3 length: 14 amino acids. Trimming at V came to 2 bases and at J to 5 bases, leaving 3 bases not matched to a gene. The CDR3 nucleotides read TGCAGCGTTGAACCGGGACAGGGGGCGACTGAAGCTTTCTTT. Its protein is CSVEPGQGATEAFF.

The chain carries TRBV5-1 and TRBJ2-1; perhaps TRBD2 as D (7 bases). The CDR3 is made up of 16 amino acids. Germline V gene data show CDR1 as SGHRS and CDR2 as YFSETQ. The V end lost 0 bases, the J end lost 4 bases, and 14 bases lay between the germline ends. CDR3 bases: TGCGCCAGCAGCTTGGAGGGGGGGCTCTTATACAATGAGCAGTTCTTC. It translates to CASSLEGGLLYNEQFF.

This chain links TRBV25-1 with TRBJ2-7, with D perhaps matching TRBD2 (5 bases). V gave up 4 bases and J gave up 6 bases, with 13 bases separating them. The CDR3 length is 13 residues. CDR1 is MGHDK and CDR2 is SYGVNS in the germline V gene. The CDR3 nucleotides read TGTGCCAGCAGTGGCCTCGCGGGTGGCGAGCAGTACTTC. Translated, it gives CASSGLAGGEQYF.

This rearrangement joins TRBV10-3 to TRBJ2-7; D is perhaps TRBD2 (5 bases). The CDR3 consists of 14 residues. Germline V gene sequence: CDR1 ENHRY, CDR2 SYGVKD. V was pared by 4 bases and J by 3 bases, with 13 bases between. CDR3 nucleotides: TGTGCCATCAGTGGGCAGACCGGGGTCTACGAGCAGTACTTC. It translates to CAISGQTGVYEQYF.

This chain connects TRBV15 to TRBJ2-2, with 8 bases that match TRBD2. Trimming at V came to 3 bases and at J to 6 bases, leaving 15 bases not matched to a gene. Germline assignment: CDR1 LNHNV and CDR2 YYDKDF (reference sequence). The CDR3 totals 18 residues. CDR3 amino acids: CATSREWRGASKPGELFF. The DNA of the CDR3 is TGTGCCACCAGCAGGGAGTGGCGGGGGGCCTCAAAGCCCGGGGAGCTGTTTTTT.

The rearrangement uses TRBV15 and TRBJ2-7, with D possibly matching TRBD1 (6 bases). The CDR3 loop spans 14 amino acids. Germline V gene data show CDR1 as LNHNV and CDR2 as YYDKDF (reference sequence). V lost 5 bases and J lost 0, with 11 bases in between. The CDR3 loop reads CATSPQGSSYEQYF. In DNA form, the CDR3 reads TGTGCCACCAGCCCTCAGGGGAGCTCCTACGAGCAGTACTTC.

The gene calls are TRBV5-1 and TRBJ1-1; 9 bases agree with TRBD1. Germline-derived CDR1 and CDR2 are SGHRS and YFSETQ. The CDR3 runs to 14 residues. J was trimmed by 7 bases and V by 0 bases; bases with no gene match: 4. CDR3 in amino acids: CASSLAPDRGEAFF. DNA of the CDR3: TGCGCCAGCAGCTTGGCCCCGGACAGGGGTGAAGCTTTCTTT.

The chain recombines TRBV9 with TRBJ2-1; TRBD2 matches at 14 bases. CDR3 length: 15 amino acids. V was pared by 0 bases and J by 9 bases, with 2 bases of the junction left unmatched. Germline V gene sequence: CDR1 SGDLS, CDR2 YYNGEE. The DNA of the CDR3 is TGTGCCAGCAGCGTAGAGACTAGCGGGGGGGGTGAGCAGTTCTTC. Encoded protein: CASSVETSGGGEQFF.

The rearrangement joins TRBV7-8 to TRBJ2-7, with 8 bases identical to TRBD2. From germline, CDR1 is SGHVS and CDR2 FQNEAQ. This CDR3 is 15 amino acids long. The trim removed 1 base at V and 0 bases at J, leaving 2 bases unmatched. As DNA, the CDR3 is TGTGCCAGCAGCTTAGAACTAGCGGTCTCCTACGAGCAGTACTTC. Translating gives CASSLELAVSYEQYF.

This chain uses TRBV30 with TRBJ1-5; D perhaps matches TRBD1 (6 bases). The CDR3 sequence is 16 residues long. Germline CDR1 and CDR2: GTSNPN and SVGIG (reference sequence). Deletions cut 0 bases from V and 5 bases from J, with 17 bases between. CDR3 region: CAWSVQGGALHQPQHF. CDR3 bases: TGTGCCTGGAGTGTACAAGGGGGGGCTCTTCATCAGCCCCAGCATTTT.

V gene TRBV6-6 combines with J gene TRBJ1-1; 7 bases fit TRBD1. Germline V gives CDR1 MNHNY, CDR2 SVGAGI (reference sequence). The length of the CDR3 is 15 residues. The ends lost 4 bases at V and 2 bases at J; junction bases unmatched: 7. CDR3 sequence: CASSSSGTANTEAFF. The CDR3 DNA follows: TGTGCCAGCAGTTCCTCAGGGACAGCCAACACTGAAGCTTTCTTT.

This clone has only a few counts. Other DNA sequences in this sample translate to the same CDR3. V and J are TRBV11-2 and TRBJ1-2, with 9 bases that match TRBD1. The CDR3 extends over 14 amino acids. The J segment lost 5 bases and the V segment lost 5 bases, leaving 6 bases of the junction unmatched. CDR1 and CDR2 (germline): SGHAT, FQNNGV. CDR3: CASSPGTGSYGYTF. The CDR3 DNA reads TGTGCCAGCAGCCCCGGGACAGGGAGTTATGGCTACACCTTC.

The V and J genes are TRBV5-4 and TRBJ2-7; no clear D gene. The CDR3 covers 14 residues. CDR1 and CDR2 from the germline V gene are SGHNT and YYREEE (reference sequence). V lost 0 bases, J lost 0 bases, and 7 bases lay in between. The DNA for the CDR3 is TGTGCCAGCAGCTTGGGCGGTATCTCCTACGAGCAGTACTTC. Protein product: CASSLGGISYEQYF.

The CDR3 DNA follows: TGTGCCAGCTCACCACCGGACACCTACGAGCAGTACTTC. Translation: CASSPPDTYEQYF. V gene TRBV18 combines with J gene TRBJ2-7; TRBD1 is a possible D gene (5 bases). Trimming shortened V by 0 bases and J by 2 bases, and 5 bases separated the two germline ends. Germline V gene data show CDR1 as KGHSH and CDR2 as LQKENI. CDR3 length equals 13 residues. Full variable domain (rest looked up from reference TRBV18 and TRBJ2-7): NAGVMQNPRHLVRRRGQEARLRCSPMKGHSHVYWYRQLPEEGLKFMVYLQKENIIDESGMPKERFSAEFPKEGPSILRIQQVVRGDSAAYFCASSPPDTYEQYFGPGTRLTVT.

The gene calls are TRBV15 and TRBJ2-1, with TRBD2 matching 15 bases. In germline, CDR1 is LNHNV, CDR2 YYDKDF (reference sequence). V lost 0 bases to trimming and J lost 0 bases; unmatched junction nucleotides: 9. The CDR3 has 21 amino acids. For the CDR3, the DNA is TGTGCCACCAGCAGAGAGTTAGGACTAGCGGGGGGGACGAGCTCCTACAATGAGCAGTTCTTC. This translates into CATSRELGLAGGTSSYNEQFF.

J is TRBJ2-2 and V is TRBV19, with 8 bases aligning to TRBD2. CDR1 is LNHDA and CDR2 is SQIVND in the germline V gene (reference sequence). V gave up 10 bases and J gave up 4 bases; unmatched junction bases: 8. The CDR3 contains 14 residues. The CDR3 region has the DNA TGTGCCACGTACCGGGGGGGCCCCACCGGGGAGCTGTTTTTT. Translating gives CATYRGGPTGELFF. The full variable domain, with the rest looked up from reference TRBV19 and TRBJ2-2, is DGGITQSPKYLFRKEGQNVTLSCEQNLNHDAMYWYRQDPGQGLRLIYYSQIVNDFQKGDIAEGYSVSREKKESFPLTVTSAQKNPTAFYLCATYRGGPTGELFFGEGSRLTVL.

The V call is TRBV9, the J call TRBJ1-2; 7 nucleotides agree with TRBD1. CDR3 length equals 19 residues. After removal of 3 bases from V and 7 bases from J, the junction contained 24 bases not matched to a gene. CDR1 and CDR2 from the germline V gene are SGDLS and YYNGEE. CDR3 nucleotides: TGTGCCAGCAGCGCCTCCCGCGACAGGGAACTCTGCATAGTCCTTGGCTACACCTTC. Its protein is CASSASRDRELCIVLGYTF.

The chain joins TRBV7-9 to TRBJ2-7; D is unresolved. Germline loops: CDR1 SEHNR, CDR2 FQNEAQ (reference sequence). CDR3 length: 13 amino acids. Trimming took 5 bases from V and 2 from J, leaving 10 bases between them. The DNA for the CDR3 is TGTGCCAGCAGCCCCCCTAGGACCTACGAGCAGTACTTC. Residues: CASSPPRTYEQYF. Looking up the rest from reference TRBV7-9 and TRBJ2-7 gives the full variable domain: DTGVSQNPRHKITKRGQNVTFRCDPISEHNRLYWYRQTLGQGPEFLTYFQNEAQLEKSRLLSDRFSAERPKGSFSTLEIQRTEQGDSAMYLCASSPPRTYEQYFGPGTRLTVT.

The chain has TRBV18 and TRBJ2-5; D is perhaps TRBD2 (5 bases). Germline V gene lookup returns CDR1 KGHSH and CDR2 LQKENI. The V end lost 3 bases, the J end lost 4 bases, and 15 bases lay between the germline ends. This CDR3 region has 15 residues. The CDR3 region is CASSPDRGRGETQYF. The CDR3 DNA reads TGTGCCAGCTCACCCGATCGGGGTAGAGGAGAGACCCAGTACTTC.

The chain recombines TRBV11-2 with TRBJ2-3, with TRBD2 identical over 10 bases. The CDR3 covers 15 residues. J lost 5 bases, V lost 5 bases, and 7 bases had no gene match. Germline V CDR1 and CDR2: SGHAT, FQNNGV. The DNA for the CDR3 is TGTGCCAGCAGCCCACCTAGCGGGGGTCTAGATACGCAGTATTTT. Encoded protein: CASSPPSGGLDTQYF.

The chain recombines TRBV5-6 with TRBJ1-1, with D hard to call. Trimming stripped 9 bases from V and 1 base from J, with 10 bases between. The CDR3 has 12 residues. Germline V gene data show CDR1 as SGHDT and CDR2 as YYEEEE. The CDR3 bases are TGTGCCACTTCGGCGGGGAACACTGAAGCTTTCTTT. This translates into CATSAGNTEAFF. Full variable domain (outside the CDR3, taken from reference TRBV5-6 and TRBJ1-1): DAGVTQSPTHLIKTRGQQVTLRCSPKSGHDTVSWYQQALGQGPQFIFQYYEEEERQRGNFPDRFSGHQFPNYSSELNVNALLLGDSALYLCATSAGNTEAFFGQGTRLTVV.

J is TRBJ2-7 and V is TRBV28; 9 positions agree with TRBD2. The CDR3 has 17 amino acids. CDR1 and CDR2 (germline): MDHEN, SYDVKM. J gave up 5 bases and V 2 bases, and 13 bases lay outside the gene matches. The CDR3 loop reads CASSLERQGAGGNEQYF. In nucleotides, the CDR3 is TGTGCCAGCAGTTTAGAAAGACAAGGAGCGGGGGGCAACGAGCAGTACTTC.